This T cell receptor (beta chain) was sequenced for a study of cytomegalovirus exposure and HLA in healthy donors (dated by TCRdb to the late 2010s). In terms of the full investigation: According to an earlier analysis of 587 of the donors, some 170 million T cells yielded 90 million to 140 million unique TCR beta sequences and around 280 Gb of sequence data. An early release that covered about 600 HLA-typed donors contained about 290 gigabases of sequencing data and tens of millions of unique TCR sequences. The genetic ancestry cluster associated with self-reported Caucasian donors included around four fifths of the roughly 380 genotyped donors. The aim of the study was to test whether cataloging public T cell receptors could identify signatures of past pathogen exposure. The study used immunosequencing to profile the T cell repertoires of approximately 630 subjects and linked those repertoires to cytomegalovirus serostatus. Besides the first cohort of approximately 710 subjects, a separate validation cohort made up of 120 or so different subjects was used. The study combined high-throughput TCR immunosequencing, statistical association of individual TCRs with disease status, and machine learning to predict cytomegalovirus infection status. In a later analysis, previously published TCR beta repertoires from hundreds of donors were re-analyzed and high-resolution HLA genotyping was added so that TCR occurrence patterns could be studied. Rather than using new phenotypic data, the later analysis identified candidate immune exposures from TCR beta sequences and from how often those sequences occurred across donors. In an earlier analysis of 587 of the donors, high-throughput TCR beta sequencing was used to judge whether each TCR beta V gene segment behaved as functional or pseudogenic. Donor age, sex, ethnicity and CMV serostatus were compiled alongside the repertoire data. In a later genetic analysis, genome-wide SNP genotypes for 398 of the 666 donors were used, and that subset was treated as a discovery cohort. All discovery cohort repertoires had been generated using a single sequencing platform. HLA typing included class I and class II loci at four-digit resolution. Typing coverage varied by locus: roughly 629-640 donors for A, B, C, DRB1 and DQB1; 522 for DQA1; more than 600 for DPA1; roughly 450 for DPB1. Because of strong linkage in the cohort, roughly five DR-DQ haplotypes were treated as single units for association and clustering. Across under 500 genotyped donors of the cohort, an average of about 200,000 unique TCR beta nucleotide sequences per donor were sequenced, and 15% to 20% of those sequences were non-productive. The paper's findings and limits, for the study overall: A later analysis found that HLA-associated TCR beta chains were more clonally expanded and had lower generation probabilities than equally common non-associated chains. Strong co-occurrence of HLA alleles, especially DR and DQ, made assigning TCR associations to individual alleles difficult. A later analysis reported that several top co-occurrence clusters appeared linked to parvovirus B19, influenza, CMV and Epstein-Barr virus. According to the authors, the approach could potentially be generalized to other disease states and immunological phenotypes. The classifier was reported to diagnose cytomegalovirus status with high specificity and sensitivity in both the original cohort and the validation cohort. An association between a missense DCLRE1C variant and V-gene and J-gene trimming of TCR beta chains was found in a later genetic analysis and replicated in an independent cohort. Some IMGT-functional V segments, including TRBV6-2 and TRBV6-3, could not be told apart with the 87-base-pair reads, so those segments were excluded. The earlier analysis of some 540 of the donors excluded approximately 17 rarely observed V segments, including chromosome 9 orphons, because counts were too low. Because some donors lacked HLA typing at each locus, the association tests relied only on the typed subset. The cohort was sequenced for TCR beta chains only, and without alpha or paired-chain data the features that could be detected were limited. The study listed 164 TCR beta chains as associated with cytomegalovirus. A later genetic analysis reported fewer N-insertions in productive TCRs among donors in an Asian-associated ancestry cluster than the roughly 720-donor mean. A further reported finding was that TCR beta sequences accurately predicted the HLA-A and HLA-B alleles for most subjects in the first cohort. A later analysis associated 16,951 TCR beta sequences with specific HLA alleles at a false discovery rate of 0.05. While some public TCRs were present in many individuals, most TCR sequences turned up only very rarely across donors. A cluster of highly shared sequence variants was judged likely to represent a technical artifact of the sequencing pipeline. A later analysis found that TCR association rates varied across HLA loci, with DRB1 alleles showing the most associated TCRs and HLA-C alleles the fewest. According to a later analysis, most CMV-associated TCR beta chains appeared to be HLA-restricted, and the HLA associations seemed to be driven largely by CMV exposure. Immune exposure information for the cohort was limited to CMV serostatus. An earlier analysis of 587 of the donors showed that most TCR beta V segments appeared in productive rearrangements either about 87% or about 30% of the time, which broadly matched IMGT annotations. A few of the identified cytomegalovirus-associated TCR beta chains were confirmed in vitro to be specific for cytomegalovirus antigens. Linkage disequilibrium might explain the correlated functional status among segregating V segments, but an unknown experimental factor could not be ruled out. The presence/absence analyses assumed that sequencing depth was roughly uniform across donors, and that assumption may not be true.

As regards this clone: The antigen it binds to is not known. Per-nucleotide qualities are absent, and no much larger clonotype sits a single base away.

Spanning cysteine to phenylalanine, the CDR3 consists of 14 amino acids. Kept here is only the CDR3 DNA, which spans 42 bases and is read in frame from base 1. CDR1 and CDR2 are drawn from the germline V gene: SNHLY, FYNNEI. Trimming accounts for 6 bases at V and 4 bases at J, while the number of junction bases matched to no gene is 5. In total, 630 or so healthy bone marrow donors made up the cohort. All cohort members were sampled while nominally healthy, although unrecorded immune exposures were likely present. The donor was CMV seropositive and was included in the group of 300 or so seropositive cohort members. Every donor gave a peripheral blood sample, and the peripheral blood mononuclear cells from that sample were used for TCR beta sequencing. The Qiagen DNeasy Blood Extraction Kit was used to extract genomic DNA from the blood cell samples. Library construction relied on the immunoSEQ multiplex PCR assay. For the multiplex PCR, a mixture combining 60 forward primers for TCR Vbeta segments and 13 reverse primers for TCR Jbeta segments was used. A multiplex PCR assay on genomic DNA amplified the CDR3 region of rearranged TCR beta genes. Amplified TCR beta libraries were sequenced as 87-base-pair reads on the Illumina HiSeq System. Concerning the study's data processing: A later analysis tallied 75 million to 95 million unique TCR beta chains across the 640 or so repertoires, and some 12 million of those chains were shared by two or more donors. A nearest-neighbor algorithm error-corrected the raw reads and collapsed the reads into unique sequences, merging closely related sequences to remove PCR and sequencing errors. To assign V, D and J gene segments, CDR3 sequences were aligned to IMGT reference sequences. For a sequence to be retained, a match of at least six nucleotides to both a V gene segment and a J gene segment was required. Rearrangements were classified as productive when the CDR3 lacked stop codons and remained in frame with V and J, and all other rearrangements were classified as non-productive. Following IMGT convention, CDR3 was defined as the stretch from the second conserved V-encoded cysteine to the conserved J-encoded phenylalanine. In an earlier analysis of more than 550 of the donors, sequences lacking an unambiguous match to a single V gene segment were excluded. In an earlier analysis of almost 600 of the donors, a V segment was called functional when productive rearrangements were above 56.7%, and segregating when the standard deviation between donors exceeded 5%. A statistical classification framework was built for diagnosing cytomegalovirus status from the catalog of TCR beta chain sequences. In a later analysis, V and J genes were assigned by comparing TCR nucleotide sequences against IMGT/GENE-DB human TR gene sequences. A later analysis assigned CDR3 sequences and most-parsimonious VDJ recombination scenarios with the TCRdist pipeline. In a later analysis, every TCR beta chain was defined by the combination of its CDR3 amino acid sequence and its V-gene family, and reads without a unique V-gene family were dropped. In a later analysis, approximately 640 highly shared, low-generation-probability nucleotide sequences were removed to address suspected cross-contamination and a sequencing artifact. In a later analysis, a clonal expansion index was calculated for each public chain from normalized within-repertoire ranks of inferred template counts. In a later analysis, generation probabilities were computed using a VDJ recombination model fitted to out-of-frame rearrangements, and the results were checked against IGoR. In a later analysis, TCR-TCR, TCR-HLA and TCR-CMV co-occurrence was scored with hypergeometric tests, and a repertoire-size bias correction was applied to TCR pairs. In a later analysis, false discovery rates were estimated by permuting HLA or CMV assignments 20 times. In a later analysis, co-occurring TCRs were grouped with DBSCAN, and TCRdist sequence similarity was added when clustering was performed within HLA-allele-positive subsets. Repertoires with fewer than 30,000 or more than 120,000 public chains, plus five repertoires with anomalous nucleotide sharing, were excluded from co-occurrence clustering. Imported from immuneACCESS, the table was reduced by TCRdb to in-frame sequences with V and J called. These copies leave out some clones; in studies compared against another copy, an unresolved V gene accounts for under half, and the cause of the remainder is not known. The D gene and trimming were derived from the DNA, and the V and J assignments and clone size from that table. Present in this sample are 100,000 to 150,000 clones, around 76% of which were seen just once. The ten biggest clones cover 30% of the sample.

The receptor chain draws on TRBV2 and TRBJ2-7; the central 11 bases match TRBD1. The sample comprised PBMCs. This sequence was found in a man in his 60s in good health and CMV-seropositive. The sequenced DNA is TGTGCCAGCAGCGGACAGGGGGCGCGGTACGAGCAGTACTTC. The translation is CASSGQGARYEQYF.